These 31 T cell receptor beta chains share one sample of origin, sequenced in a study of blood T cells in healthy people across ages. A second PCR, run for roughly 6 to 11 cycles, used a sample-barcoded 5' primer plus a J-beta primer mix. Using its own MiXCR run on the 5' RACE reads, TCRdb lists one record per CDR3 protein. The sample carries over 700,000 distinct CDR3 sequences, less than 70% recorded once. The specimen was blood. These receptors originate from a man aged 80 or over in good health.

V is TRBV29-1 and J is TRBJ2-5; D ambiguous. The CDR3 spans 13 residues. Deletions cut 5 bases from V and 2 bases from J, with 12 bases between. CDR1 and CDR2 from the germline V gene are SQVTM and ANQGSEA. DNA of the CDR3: TGCAGCGTTATCCACCCAGCTCAAGAGACCCAGTACTTC. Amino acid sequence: CSVIHPAQETQYF.

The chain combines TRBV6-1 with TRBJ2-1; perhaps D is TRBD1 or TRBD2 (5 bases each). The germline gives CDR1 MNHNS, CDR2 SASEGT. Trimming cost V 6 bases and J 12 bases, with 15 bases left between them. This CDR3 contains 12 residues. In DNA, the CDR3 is TGTGCCAGCAGCGGGAACAGGTATGGGCAGTTCTTC. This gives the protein CASSGNRYGQFF.

Here the CDR3 reads CASSLYPPGQGAYEQFF. DNA of the CDR3: TGTGCCAGCAGCCTTTACCCCCCGGGACAGGGGGCGTATGAGCAGTTCTTC. The chain combines TRBV7-2 with TRBJ2-1, with 12 nucleotides matching TRBD1. Trimming at V came to 5 bases and at J to 8 bases, leaving 13 bases not matched to a gene. CDR1 is SGHTA, CDR2 FQGNSA, per germline. The CDR3 runs 17 residues.

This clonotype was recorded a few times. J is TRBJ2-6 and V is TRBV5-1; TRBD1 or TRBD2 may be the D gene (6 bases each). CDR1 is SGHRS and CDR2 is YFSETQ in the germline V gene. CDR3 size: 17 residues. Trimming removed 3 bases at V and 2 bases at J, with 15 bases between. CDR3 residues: CASSSNRDSPGANVLTF. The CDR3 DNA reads TGCGCCAGCAGCTCTAACAGGGACTCCCCTGGGGCCAACGTCCTGACTTTC.

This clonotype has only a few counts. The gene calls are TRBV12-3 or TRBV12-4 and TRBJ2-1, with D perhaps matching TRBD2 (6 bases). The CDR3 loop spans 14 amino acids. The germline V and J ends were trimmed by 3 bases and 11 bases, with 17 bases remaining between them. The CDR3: CASSFGVAEMKQFF. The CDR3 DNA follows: TGTGCCAGCAGTTTCGGGGTAGCGGAGATGAAGCAGTTCTTC.

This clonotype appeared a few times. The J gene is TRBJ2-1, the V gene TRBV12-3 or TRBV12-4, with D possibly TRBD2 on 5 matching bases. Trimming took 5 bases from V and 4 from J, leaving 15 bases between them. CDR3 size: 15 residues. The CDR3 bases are TGTGCCAGCAGTCCCCTGGGAGTGGGTTACAATGAGCAGTTCTTC. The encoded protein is CASSPLGVGYNEQFF.

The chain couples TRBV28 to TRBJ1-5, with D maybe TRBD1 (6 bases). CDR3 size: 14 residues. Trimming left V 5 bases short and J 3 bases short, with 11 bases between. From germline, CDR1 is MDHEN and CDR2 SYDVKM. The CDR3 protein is CASSVRGPNQPQHF. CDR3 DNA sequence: TGTGCCAGCAGTGTCCGGGGGCCCAATCAGCCCCAGCATTTT.

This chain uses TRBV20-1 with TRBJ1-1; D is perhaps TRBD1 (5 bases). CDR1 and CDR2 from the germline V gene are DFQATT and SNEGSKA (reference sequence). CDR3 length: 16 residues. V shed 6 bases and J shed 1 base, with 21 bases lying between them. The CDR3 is CSADEGRGLANTEAFF. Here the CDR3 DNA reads TGCAGTGCCGATGAGGGGCGCGGATTGGCGAACACTGAAGCTTTCTTT.

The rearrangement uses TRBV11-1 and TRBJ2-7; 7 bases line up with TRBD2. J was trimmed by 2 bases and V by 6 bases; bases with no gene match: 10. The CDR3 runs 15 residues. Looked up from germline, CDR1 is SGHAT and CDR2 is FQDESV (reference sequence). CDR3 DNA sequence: TGTGCCAGCAGTCCCAGGGAGCGGGGAACCTACGAGCAGTACTTC. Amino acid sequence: CASSPRERGTYEQYF.

The CDR3 sequence is CASTKTGDRPPTQGYTF. The CDR3, as DNA: TGTGCCAGCACCAAGACGGGCGACAGGCCCCCCACCCAAGGTTACACCTTC. The chain has TRBV6-1 and TRBJ1-2; TRBD1 might be the D (6 bases). CDR3 length: 17 residues. The germline V and J ends were trimmed by 7 bases and 11 bases, with 32 bases remaining between them. Germline CDR1 MNHNS, CDR2 SASEGT.

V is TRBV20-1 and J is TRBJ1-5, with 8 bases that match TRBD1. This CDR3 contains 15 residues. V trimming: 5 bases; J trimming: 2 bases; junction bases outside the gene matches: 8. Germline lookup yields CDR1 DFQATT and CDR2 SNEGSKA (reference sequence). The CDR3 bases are TGCAGTGCTCGTAACGCAGGGGGCGGCAATCAGCCCCAGCATTTT. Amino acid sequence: CSARNAGGGNQPQHF.

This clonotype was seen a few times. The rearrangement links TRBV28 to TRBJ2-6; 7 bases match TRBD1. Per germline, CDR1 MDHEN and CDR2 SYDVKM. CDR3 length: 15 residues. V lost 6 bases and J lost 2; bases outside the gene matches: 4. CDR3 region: CASRPQGPGANVLTF. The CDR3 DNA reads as TGTGCCAGCAGACCACAGGGGCCTGGGGCCAACGTCCTGACTTTC.

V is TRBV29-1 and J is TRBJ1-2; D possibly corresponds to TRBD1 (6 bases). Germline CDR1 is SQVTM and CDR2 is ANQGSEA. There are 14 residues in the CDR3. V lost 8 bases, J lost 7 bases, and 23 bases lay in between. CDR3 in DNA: TGCAGCACCTGGATAGGGGGAGGATCTGGTGGCTACACCTTC. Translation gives CSTWIGGGSGGYTF.

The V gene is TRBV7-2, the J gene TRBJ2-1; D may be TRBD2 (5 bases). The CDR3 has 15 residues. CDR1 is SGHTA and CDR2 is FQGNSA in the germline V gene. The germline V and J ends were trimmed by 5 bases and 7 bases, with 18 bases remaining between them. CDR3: CASSGWTGRANEQFF. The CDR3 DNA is TGTGCCAGCAGCGGGTGGACTGGACGAGCAAATGAGCAGTTCTTC.

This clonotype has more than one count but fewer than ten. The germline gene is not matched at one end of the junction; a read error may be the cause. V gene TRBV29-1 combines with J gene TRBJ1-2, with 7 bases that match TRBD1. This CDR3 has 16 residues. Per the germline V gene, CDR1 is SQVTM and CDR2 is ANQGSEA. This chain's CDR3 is CSAEGPQGTKSYGYTF. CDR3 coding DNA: TGCAGCGCTGAAGGACCACAGGGGACTAAAAGCTATGGCTACACCTTC.

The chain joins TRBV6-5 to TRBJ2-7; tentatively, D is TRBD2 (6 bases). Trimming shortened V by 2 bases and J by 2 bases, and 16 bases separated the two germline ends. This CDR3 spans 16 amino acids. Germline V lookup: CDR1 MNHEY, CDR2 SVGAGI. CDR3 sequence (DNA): TGTGCCAGCAGTTACGGACCCACTAGCTTGGCCTACGAGCAGTACTTC. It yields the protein CASSYGPTSLAYEQYF.

CDR3 coding DNA: TGTGCCAGCAGTCCTCGGACAGGGGTTTTTGAAAAACTGTTTTTT. Protein product: CASSPRTGVFEKLFF. The genes are TRBV12-3 or TRBV12-4 and TRBJ1-4; 9 bases match TRBD1. Losses at the gene ends were 5 bases for V and 7 bases for J; bases not matched to a gene: 8. There are 15 residues in the CDR3.

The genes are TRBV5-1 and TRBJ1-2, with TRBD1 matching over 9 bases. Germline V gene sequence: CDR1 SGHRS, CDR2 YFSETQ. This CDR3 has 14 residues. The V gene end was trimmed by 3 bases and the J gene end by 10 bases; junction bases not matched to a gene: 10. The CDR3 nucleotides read TGCGCCAGCAGCTCGGACGGGACAGGGAATGACTACACCTTC. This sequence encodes CASSSDGTGNDYTF.

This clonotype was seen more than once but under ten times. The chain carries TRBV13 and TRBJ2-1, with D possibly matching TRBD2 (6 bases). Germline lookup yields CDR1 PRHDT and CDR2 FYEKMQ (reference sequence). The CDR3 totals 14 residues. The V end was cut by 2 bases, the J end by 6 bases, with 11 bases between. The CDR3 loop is CASSLIRGSNEQFF. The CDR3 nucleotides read TGTGCCAGCAGCTTAATACGGGGGAGCAATGAGCAGTTCTTC.

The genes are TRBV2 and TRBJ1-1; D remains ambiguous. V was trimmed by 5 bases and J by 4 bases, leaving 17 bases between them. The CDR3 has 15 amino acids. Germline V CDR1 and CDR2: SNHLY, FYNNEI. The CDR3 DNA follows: TGTGCCAGCAGTCCGACCAGGCAAGTAGGCACTGAAGCTTTCTTT. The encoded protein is CASSPTRQVGTEAFF.

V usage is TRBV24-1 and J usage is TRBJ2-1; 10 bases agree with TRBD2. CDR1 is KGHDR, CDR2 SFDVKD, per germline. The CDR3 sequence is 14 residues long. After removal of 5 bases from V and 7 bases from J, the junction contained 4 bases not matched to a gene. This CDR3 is CATSASGSGNEQFF. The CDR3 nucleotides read TGTGCCACCAGTGCTAGCGGGAGTGGAAATGAGCAGTTCTTC.

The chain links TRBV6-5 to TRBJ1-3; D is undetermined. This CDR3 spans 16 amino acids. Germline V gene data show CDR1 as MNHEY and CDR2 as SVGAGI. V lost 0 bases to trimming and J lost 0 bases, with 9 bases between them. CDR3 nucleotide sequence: TGTGCCAGCAGTTACTCCTATTCGAGCTCTGGAAACACCATATATTTT. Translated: CASSYSYSSSGNTIYF.

CDR3 region: CATSRTGRKNEQYF. CDR3 coding DNA: TGTGCCACCAGTCGCACCGGGAGGAAGAATGAGCAGTACTTC. The chain recombines TRBV24-1 with TRBJ2-5; 7 nucleotides align to TRBD2. The ends lost 6 bases at V and 11 bases at J; junction bases unmatched: 14. Germline CDR1 reads KGHDR; CDR2 reads SFDVKD. This CDR3 is built from 14 residues.

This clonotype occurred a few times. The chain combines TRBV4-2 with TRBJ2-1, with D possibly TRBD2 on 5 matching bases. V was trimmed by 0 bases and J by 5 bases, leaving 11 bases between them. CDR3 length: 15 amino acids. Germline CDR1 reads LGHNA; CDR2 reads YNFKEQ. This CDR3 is CASSQDGLADNEQFF. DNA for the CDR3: TGTGCCAGCAGCCAAGATGGCCTAGCAGACAATGAGCAGTTCTTC.

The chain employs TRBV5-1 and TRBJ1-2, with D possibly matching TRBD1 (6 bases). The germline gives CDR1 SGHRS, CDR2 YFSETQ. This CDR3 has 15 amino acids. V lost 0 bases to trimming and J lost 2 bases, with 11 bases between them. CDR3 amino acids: CASSLAGAQNYGYTF. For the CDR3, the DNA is TGCGCCAGCAGCTTGGCAGGGGCGCAGAACTATGGCTACACCTTC.

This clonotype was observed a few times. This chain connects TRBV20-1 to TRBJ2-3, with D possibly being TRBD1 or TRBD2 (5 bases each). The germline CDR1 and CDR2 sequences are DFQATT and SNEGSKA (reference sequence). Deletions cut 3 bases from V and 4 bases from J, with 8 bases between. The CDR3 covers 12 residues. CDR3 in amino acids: CSASGAPDTQYF. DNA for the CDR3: TGCAGTGCTAGCGGGGCCCCAGATACGCAGTATTTT.

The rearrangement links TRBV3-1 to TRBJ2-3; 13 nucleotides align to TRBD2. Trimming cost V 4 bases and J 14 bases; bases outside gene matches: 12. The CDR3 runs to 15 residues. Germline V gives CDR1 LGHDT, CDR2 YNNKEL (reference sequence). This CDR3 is CASSLRLAGGGYAYF. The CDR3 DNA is TGTGCCAGCAGCCTGAGACTAGCGGGAGGTGGATACGCGTATTTT.

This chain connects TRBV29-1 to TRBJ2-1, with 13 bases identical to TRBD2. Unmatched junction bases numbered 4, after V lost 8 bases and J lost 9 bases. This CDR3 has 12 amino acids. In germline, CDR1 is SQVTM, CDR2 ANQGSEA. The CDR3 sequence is CSRTSGGFEQFF. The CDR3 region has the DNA TGCAGCAGGACTAGCGGGGGCTTTGAGCAGTTCTTC.

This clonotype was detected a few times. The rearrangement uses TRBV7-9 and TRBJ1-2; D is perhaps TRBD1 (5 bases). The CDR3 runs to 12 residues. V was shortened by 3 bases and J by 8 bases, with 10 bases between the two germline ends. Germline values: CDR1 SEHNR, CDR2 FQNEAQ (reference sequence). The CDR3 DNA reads TGTGCCAGCAGCTTGGGGGTACAAGGCTACACCTTC. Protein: CASSLGVQGYTF. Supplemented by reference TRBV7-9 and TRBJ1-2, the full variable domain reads DTGVSQNPRHKITKRGQNVTFRCDPISEHNRLYWYRQTLGQGPEFLTYFQNEAQLEKSRLLSDRFSAERPKGSFSTLEIQRTEQGDSAMYLCASSLGVQGYTFGSGTRLTVV.

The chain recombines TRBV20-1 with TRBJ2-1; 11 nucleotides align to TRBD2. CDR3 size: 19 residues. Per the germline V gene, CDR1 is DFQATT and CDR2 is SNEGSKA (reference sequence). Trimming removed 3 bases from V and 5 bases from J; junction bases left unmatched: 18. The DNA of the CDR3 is TGCAGTGCTAGGGCCTTTTTGGGACTAGCGGCCACCTTGAACAATGAGCAGTTCTTC. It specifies CSARAFLGLAATLNNEQFF.

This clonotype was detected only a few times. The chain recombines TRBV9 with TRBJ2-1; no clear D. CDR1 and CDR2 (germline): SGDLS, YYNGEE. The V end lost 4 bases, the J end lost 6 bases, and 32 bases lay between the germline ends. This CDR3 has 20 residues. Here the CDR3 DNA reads TGTGCCAGCAGCACACCAGAAACCCCCGGTGGACGAGCACCGCTCAATGAGCAGTTCTTC. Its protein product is CASSTPETPGGRAPLNEQFF.